This TCR beta chain was sequenced during a study of beta chain features in type 1 diabetes. This CDR3 is 14 amino acids long. Germline-derived CDR1 and CDR2 are SGHRS and YFSETQ. V shed 3 bases and J shed 13 bases, with 22 bases lying between them. Points from the study as a whole: In the patient group, naive, central memory and Treg TCRB repertoires seemed more alike than in the healthy donor group.

Isolated RNA was reverse transcribed in full, so expressed TCRB transcripts were sequenced. It was found that naive, central memory and regulatory T cell samples averaged about 3.5 million reads. TCRdb's copy holds only in-frame clones and misses some; the assay was immunoSEQ multiplex PCR. Altogether about 900,000 clones are present, roughly 17% being singletons, with the ten largest covering 0.023%. On this clone itself: Its antigen is as yet unknown.

Sorting produced populations that all topped 95% purity. Material for sequencing was naive CD4+ T cells from blood. The genes are TRBV5-1 and TRBJ1-2; D might be TRBD1 (6 bases). The source of this sequence is a woman aged 18-29 years in good health. The DNA for the CDR3 is TGCGCCAGCAGCTCTACGGGGGACACGGGGCTCGCCACCTTC. This codes for CASSSTGDTGLATF.